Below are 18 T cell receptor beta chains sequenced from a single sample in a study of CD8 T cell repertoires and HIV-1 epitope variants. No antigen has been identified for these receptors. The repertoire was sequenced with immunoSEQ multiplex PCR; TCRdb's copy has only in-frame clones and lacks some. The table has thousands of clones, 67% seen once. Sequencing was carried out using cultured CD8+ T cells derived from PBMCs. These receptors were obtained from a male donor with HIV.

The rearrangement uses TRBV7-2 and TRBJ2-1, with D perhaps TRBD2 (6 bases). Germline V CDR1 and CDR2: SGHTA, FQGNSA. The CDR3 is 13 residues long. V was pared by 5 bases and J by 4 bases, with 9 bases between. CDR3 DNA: TGTGCCAGCAGCCCGACTAGTTACAATGAGCAGTTCTTC. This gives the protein CASSPTSYNEQFF.

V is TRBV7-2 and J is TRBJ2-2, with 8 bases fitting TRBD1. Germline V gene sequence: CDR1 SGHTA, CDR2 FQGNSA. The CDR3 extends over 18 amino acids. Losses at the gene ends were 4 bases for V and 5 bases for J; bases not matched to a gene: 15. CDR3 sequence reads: CASSSRTGQEGRTGELFF. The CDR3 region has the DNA TGTGCCAGCAGCTCTCGGACAGGGCAAGAGGGCAGGACCGGGGAGCTGTTTTTT.

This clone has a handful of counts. The CDR3 bases are TGTGCCAGTACCAACGACAGGGTTCATCAGCCCCAGCATTTT. Its translation is CASTNDRVHQPQHF. V gene TRBV19 combines with J gene TRBJ1-5, with TRBD1 matching over 7 bases. From germline, CDR1 is LNHDA and CDR2 SQIVND (reference sequence). The junction had 8 bases not matched to a gene; V was cut back by 7 bases and J by 5 bases. The CDR3 spans 14 residues.

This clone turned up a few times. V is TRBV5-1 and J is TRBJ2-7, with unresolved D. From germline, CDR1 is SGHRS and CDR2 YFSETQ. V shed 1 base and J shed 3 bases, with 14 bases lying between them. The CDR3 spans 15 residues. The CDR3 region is CASSLLTLLGYEQYF. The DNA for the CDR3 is TGCGCCAGCAGCTTGTTGACACTCCTGGGCTACGAGCAGTACTTC. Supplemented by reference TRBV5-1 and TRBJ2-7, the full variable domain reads KAGVTQTPRYLIKTRGQQVTLSCSPISGHRSVSWYQQTPGQGLQFLFEYFSETQRNKGNFPGRFSGRQFSNSRSEMNVSTLELGDSALYLCASSLLTLLGYEQYFGPGTRLTVT.

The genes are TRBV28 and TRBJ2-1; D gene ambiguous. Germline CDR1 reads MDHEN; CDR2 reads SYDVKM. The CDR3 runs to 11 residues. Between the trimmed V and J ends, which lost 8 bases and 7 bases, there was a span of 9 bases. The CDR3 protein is CASSRMNEQFF. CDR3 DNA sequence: TGTGCCAGCTCCAGGATGAATGAGCAGTTCTTC.

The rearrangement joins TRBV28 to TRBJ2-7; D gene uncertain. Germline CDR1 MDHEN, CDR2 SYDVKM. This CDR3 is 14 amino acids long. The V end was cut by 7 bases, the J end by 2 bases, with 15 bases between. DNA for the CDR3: TGTGCCAGCAATCATGGAGACGTAACCTACGAGCAGTACTTC. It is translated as CASNHGDVTYEQYF.

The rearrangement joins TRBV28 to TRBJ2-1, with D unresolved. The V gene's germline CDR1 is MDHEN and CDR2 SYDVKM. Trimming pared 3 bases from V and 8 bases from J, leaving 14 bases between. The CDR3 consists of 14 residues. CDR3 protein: CASSLSPDNDEQFF. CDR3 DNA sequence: TGTGCCAGCAGTTTGAGCCCCGATAACGATGAGCAGTTCTTC.

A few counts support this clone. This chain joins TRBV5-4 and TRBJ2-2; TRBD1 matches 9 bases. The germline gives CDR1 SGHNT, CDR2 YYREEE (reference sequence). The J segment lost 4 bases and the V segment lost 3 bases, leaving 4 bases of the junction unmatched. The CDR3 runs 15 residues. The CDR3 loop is CASSSDRGGTGELFF. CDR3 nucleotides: TGTGCCAGCAGCTCAGACAGGGGGGGCACCGGGGAGCTGTTTTTT.

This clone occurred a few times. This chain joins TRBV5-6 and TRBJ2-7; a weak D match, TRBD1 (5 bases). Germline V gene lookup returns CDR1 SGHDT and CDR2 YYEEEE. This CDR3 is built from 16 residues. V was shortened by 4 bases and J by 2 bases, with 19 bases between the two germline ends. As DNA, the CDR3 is TGTGCCAGCAGCCACACAGTGGGGCAGTTAACCTACGAGCAGTACTTC. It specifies CASSHTVGQLTYEQYF.

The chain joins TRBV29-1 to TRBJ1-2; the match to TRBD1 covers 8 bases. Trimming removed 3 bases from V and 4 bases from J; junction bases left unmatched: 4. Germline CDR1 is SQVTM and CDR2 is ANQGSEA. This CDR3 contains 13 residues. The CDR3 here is CSVDGQGIYGYTF. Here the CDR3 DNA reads TGCAGCGTTGATGGACAGGGAATCTATGGCTACACCTTC. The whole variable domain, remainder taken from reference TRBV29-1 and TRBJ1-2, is SAVISQKPSRDICQRGTSLTIQCQVDSQVTMMFWYRQQPGQSLTLIATANQGSEATYESGFVIDKFPISRPNLTFSTLTVSNMSPEDSSIYLCSVDGQGIYGYTFGSGTRLTVV.

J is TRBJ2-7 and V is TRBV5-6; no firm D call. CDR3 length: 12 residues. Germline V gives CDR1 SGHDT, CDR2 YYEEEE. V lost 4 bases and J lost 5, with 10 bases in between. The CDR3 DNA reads TGTGCCAGCAGCATATCCAGAAACGAGCAGTACTTC. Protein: CASSISRNEQYF.

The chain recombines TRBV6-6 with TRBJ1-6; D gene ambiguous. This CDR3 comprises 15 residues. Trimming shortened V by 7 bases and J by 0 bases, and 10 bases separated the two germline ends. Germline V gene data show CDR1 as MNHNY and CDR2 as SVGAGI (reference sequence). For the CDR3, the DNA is TGTGCCAGCATCGAACAGAGCTCCTATAATTCACCCCTCCACTTT. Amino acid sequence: CASIEQSSYNSPLHF.

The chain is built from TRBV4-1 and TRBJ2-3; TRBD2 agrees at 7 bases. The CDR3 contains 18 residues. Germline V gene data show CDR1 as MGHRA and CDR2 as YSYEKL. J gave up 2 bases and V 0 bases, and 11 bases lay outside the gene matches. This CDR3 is CASSQDPRALATTDTQYF. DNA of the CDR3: TGCGCCAGCAGCCAAGACCCGCGCGCACTAGCGACCACAGATACGCAGTATTTT.

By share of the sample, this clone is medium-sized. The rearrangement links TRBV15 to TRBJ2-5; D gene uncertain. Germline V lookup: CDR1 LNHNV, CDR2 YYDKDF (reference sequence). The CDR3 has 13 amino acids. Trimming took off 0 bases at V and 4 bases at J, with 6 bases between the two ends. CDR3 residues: CATSRDRRETQYF. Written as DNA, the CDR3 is TGTGCCACCAGCAGAGATCGGAGAGAGACCCAGTACTTC.

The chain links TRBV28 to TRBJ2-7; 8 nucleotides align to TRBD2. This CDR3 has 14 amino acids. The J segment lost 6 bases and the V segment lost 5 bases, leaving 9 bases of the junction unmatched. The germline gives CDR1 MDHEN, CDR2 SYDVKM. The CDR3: CASSPEAGVSEQYF. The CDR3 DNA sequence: TGTGCCAGCAGTCCGGAAGCGGGAGTAAGCGAGCAGTACTTC.

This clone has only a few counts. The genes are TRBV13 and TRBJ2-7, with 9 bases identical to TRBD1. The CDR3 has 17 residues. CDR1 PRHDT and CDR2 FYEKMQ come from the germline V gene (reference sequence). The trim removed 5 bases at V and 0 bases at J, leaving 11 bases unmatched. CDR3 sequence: CASSAQSGTGSSYEQYF. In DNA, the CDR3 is TGTGCCAGCAGCGCACAATCCGGGACAGGGAGCTCCTACGAGCAGTACTTC.

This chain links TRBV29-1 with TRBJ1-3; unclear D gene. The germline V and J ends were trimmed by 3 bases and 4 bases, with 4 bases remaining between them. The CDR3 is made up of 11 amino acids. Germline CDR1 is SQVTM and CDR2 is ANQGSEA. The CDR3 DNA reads TGCAGCGTTGAGGCGGGAAACACCATATATTTT. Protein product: CSVEAGNTIYF.

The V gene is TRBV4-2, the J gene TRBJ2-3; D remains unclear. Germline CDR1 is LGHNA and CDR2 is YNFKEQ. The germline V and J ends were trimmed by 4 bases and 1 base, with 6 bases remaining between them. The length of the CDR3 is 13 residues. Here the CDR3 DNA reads TGTGCCAGCAGCCCCGGCCGCACAGATACGCAGTATTTT. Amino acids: CASSPGRTDTQYF.